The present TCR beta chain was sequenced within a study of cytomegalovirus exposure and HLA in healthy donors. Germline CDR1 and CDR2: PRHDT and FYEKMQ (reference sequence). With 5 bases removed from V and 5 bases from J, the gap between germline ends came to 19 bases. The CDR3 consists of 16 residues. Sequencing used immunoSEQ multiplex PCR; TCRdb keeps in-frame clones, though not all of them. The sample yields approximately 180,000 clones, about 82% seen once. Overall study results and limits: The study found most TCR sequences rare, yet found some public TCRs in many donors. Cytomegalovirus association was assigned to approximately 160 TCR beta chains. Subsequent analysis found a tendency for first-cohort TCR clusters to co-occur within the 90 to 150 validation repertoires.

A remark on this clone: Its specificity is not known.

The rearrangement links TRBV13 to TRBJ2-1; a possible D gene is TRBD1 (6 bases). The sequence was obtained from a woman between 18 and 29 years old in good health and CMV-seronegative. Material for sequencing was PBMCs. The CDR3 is CASSPEVQKGDNEQFF. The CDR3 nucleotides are TGTGCCAGCAGCCCGGAGGTACAAAAGGGGGACAATGAGCAGTTCTTC.